This T cell receptor beta chain was identified during a study of spatial heterogeneity in lung cancer. Study as a whole: The count of detected beta-chain sequences consistently exceeded that of alpha-chain sequences.

At least ten counts were recorded for this clonotype. TCR cDNA molecules were tagged individually, and each one carried a unique molecular identifier. Each CDR3 protein gets one entry after TCRdb re-called the 5' RACE reads with MiXCR. The top ten hold under 30% of the sample, which has 39,000 or so distinct CDR3 sequences, around 7% seen once. The length of the CDR3 is 13 residues. The V end was cut by 6 bases, the J end by 2 bases, with 14 bases between. The germline CDR1 and CDR2 sequences are DFQATT and SNEGSKA (reference sequence). Time point given: sample taken at primary tumor resection. The donors were approximately 65 patients with non-small cell lung cancer that was early-stage and untreated. The input material, whole RNA from tumor, nontumor lung or frozen PBMC, was sequenced unsorted.

The sample consisted of PBMCs, taken at surgery. This sequence originates from a male donor with early-stage non-small cell lung cancer. V usage is TRBV20-1 and J usage is TRBJ2-7; tentative D call: TRBD2 (6 bases). Written as DNA, the CDR3 is TGCAGTGCCCCCCCGTGGAGGGCCTACGAGCAGTACGTC. It translates to CSAPPWRAYEQYV.